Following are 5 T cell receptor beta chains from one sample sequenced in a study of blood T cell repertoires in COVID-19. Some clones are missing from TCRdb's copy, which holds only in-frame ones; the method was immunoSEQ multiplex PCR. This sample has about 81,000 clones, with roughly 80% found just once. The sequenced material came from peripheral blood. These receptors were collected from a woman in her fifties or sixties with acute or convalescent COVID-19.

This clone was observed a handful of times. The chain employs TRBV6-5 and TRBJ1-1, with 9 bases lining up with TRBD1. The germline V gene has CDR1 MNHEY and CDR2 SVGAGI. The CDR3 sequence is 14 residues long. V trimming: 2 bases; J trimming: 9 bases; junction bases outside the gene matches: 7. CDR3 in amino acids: CASSYPGTGSQAFF. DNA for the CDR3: TGTGCCAGCAGTTACCCCGGGACAGGGAGTCAAGCTTTCTTT.

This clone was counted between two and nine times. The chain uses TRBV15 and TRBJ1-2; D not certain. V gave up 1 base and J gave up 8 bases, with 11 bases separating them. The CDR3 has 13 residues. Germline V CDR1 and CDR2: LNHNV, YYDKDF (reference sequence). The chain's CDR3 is CATSRGQHTGYTF. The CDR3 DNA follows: TGTGCCACCAGCAGAGGTCAACACACAGGCTACACCTTC.

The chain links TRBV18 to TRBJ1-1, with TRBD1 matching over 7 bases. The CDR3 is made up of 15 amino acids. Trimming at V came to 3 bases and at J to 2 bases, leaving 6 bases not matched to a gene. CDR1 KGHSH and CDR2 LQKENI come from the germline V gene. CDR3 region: CASSPIGTANTEAFF. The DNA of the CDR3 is TGTGCCAGCTCACCTATTGGGACAGCCAACACTGAAGCTTTCTTT.

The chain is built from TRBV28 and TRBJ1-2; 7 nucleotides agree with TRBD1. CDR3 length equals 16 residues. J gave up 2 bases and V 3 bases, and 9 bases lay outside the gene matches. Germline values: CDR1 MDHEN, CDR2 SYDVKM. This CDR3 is CASSLGAAGGNYGYTF. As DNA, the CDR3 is TGTGCCAGCAGTTTGGGGGCGGCAGGGGGGAACTATGGCTACACCTTC.

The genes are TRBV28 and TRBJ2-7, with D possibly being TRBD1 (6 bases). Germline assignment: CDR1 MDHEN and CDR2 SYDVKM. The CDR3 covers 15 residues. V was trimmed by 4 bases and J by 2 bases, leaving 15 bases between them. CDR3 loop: CASSSPRTATYEQYF. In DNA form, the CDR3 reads TGTGCCAGCAGTTCCCCACGGACAGCCACCTACGAGCAGTACTTC.